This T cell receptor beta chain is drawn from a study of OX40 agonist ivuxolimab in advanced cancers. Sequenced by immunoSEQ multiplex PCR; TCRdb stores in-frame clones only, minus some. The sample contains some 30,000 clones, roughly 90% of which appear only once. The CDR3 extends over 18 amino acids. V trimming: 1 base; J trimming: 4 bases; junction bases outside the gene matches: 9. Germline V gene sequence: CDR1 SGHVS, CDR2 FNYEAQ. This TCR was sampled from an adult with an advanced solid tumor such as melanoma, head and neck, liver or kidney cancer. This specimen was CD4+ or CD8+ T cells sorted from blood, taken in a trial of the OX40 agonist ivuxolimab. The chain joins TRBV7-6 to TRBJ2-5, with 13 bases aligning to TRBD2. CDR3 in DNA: TGTGCCAGCAGCTTAGGTTCACTAGCGGGAGGGCCCGGAGAGACCCAGTACTTC. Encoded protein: CASSLGSLAGGPGETQYF.